These 23 T cell receptor beta chains share one sample of origin, sequenced in a study of regulatory dendritic cells for organ transplantation. Their recognized antigens are unknown. Profiling relied on immunoSEQ multiplex PCR, and the TCRdb table lists in-frame clones only, not all of them. The sample contains about 21,000 clones, 85% of which appear only once. Sorted subsets were CFSE-labeled and cultured less than six days with allogeneic dendritic cells. The sequenced sample consisted of naive CD4+ T cells from blood cultured with dendritic cells. The subset here: CD45RA+ naive T cells. These receptors were collected from a human donor in good health.

The chain recombines TRBV18 with TRBJ2-7; D unclear. The CDR3 has 14 residues. The ends were cut back, 8 bases at V and 0 bases at J, with 14 bases in the middle. Germline lookup yields CDR1 KGHSH and CDR2 LQKENI. The CDR3 nucleotides are TGTGCCAGCAGCGCAGAGGCCAGCTCCTACGAGCAGTACTTC. Translation gives CASSAEASSYEQYF.

V and J are TRBV19 and TRBJ2-1, with D perhaps being TRBD1 or TRBD2 (5 bases each). V was cut by 6 bases and J by 9 bases, with 18 bases left in between. The CDR3 extends over 14 amino acids. Germline CDR1 and CDR2: LNHDA and SQIVND (reference sequence). CDR3 nucleotide sequence: TGTGCCAGTAGGCCGGGACGTACGTCCGGTGAGCAGTTCTTC. As protein: CASRPGRTSGEQFF.

CDR3 nucleotides: TGTGCCAGCAGCCTCGTGGCAGGGGGGACCTACGAGCAGTACTTC. Protein product: CASSLVAGGTYEQYF. V gene TRBV6-5 combines with J gene TRBJ2-7, with D perhaps matching TRBD1 (7 bases). The CDR3 totals 15 residues. CDR1 and CDR2 (germline): MNHEY, SVGAGI. V was cut by 6 bases and J by 2 bases, with 17 bases left in between.

As to this clone: Relative to the germline gene, one junction end is altered; a read error may explain this. The chain recombines TRBV4-1 with TRBJ1-3; the D is unclear. Per germline, CDR1 MGHRA and CDR2 YSYEKL. CDR3 length: 16 amino acids. CDR3 in DNA: TGCGCCAGCAACGCGGGCGTCACAGCGTCTGAAAACACCATATATTTT. It codes for CASNAGVTASENTIYF.

DNA of the CDR3: TGTGCCAGCTCGCCCGATAGCACAGATACGCAGTATTTT. Translated, it gives CASSPDSTDTQYF. The rearrangement uses TRBV7-2 and TRBJ2-3; the D is unclear. The CDR3 length is 13 residues. V was pared by 8 bases and J by 0 bases, with 9 bases between. The germline V gene has CDR1 SGHTA and CDR2 FQGNSA.

The gene calls are TRBV18 and TRBJ2-7; the match to TRBD1 covers 7 bases. J gave up 5 bases and V 3 bases, and 13 bases lay outside the gene matches. The CDR3 sequence is 16 residues long. Germline CDR1 KGHSH, CDR2 LQKENI. CDR3 in amino acids: CASSPQRTGGPNEQYF. The CDR3 DNA reads TGTGCCAGCTCACCGCAGAGGACAGGCGGACCTAACGAGCAGTACTTC. Filled out from reference TRBV18 and TRBJ2-7, the complete variable domain reads NAGVMQNPRHLVRRRGQEARLRCSPMKGHSHVYWYRQLPEEGLKFMVYLQKENIIDESGMPKERFSAEFPKEGPSILRIQQVVRGDSAAYFCASSPQRTGGPNEQYFGPGTRLTVT.

This clone was seen once. The gene calls are TRBV28 and TRBJ1-5; D perhaps matches TRBD1 (5 bases). Germline V gene lookup returns CDR1 MDHEN and CDR2 SYDVKM. Trimming took off 4 bases at V and 1 base at J, with 14 bases between the two ends. The CDR3 totals 16 residues. In DNA, the CDR3 is TGTGCCAGCAGTTACCTGGGGTGGGGGAGCAATCAGCCCCAGCATTTT. It codes for CASSYLGWGSNQPQHF.

The V call is TRBV29-1, the J call TRBJ1-3, with D tentatively TRBD1 (6 bases). Trimming removed 6 bases at V and 2 bases at J, with 14 bases between. CDR1 SQVTM and CDR2 ANQGSEA come from the germline V gene. The length of the CDR3 is 14 residues. The CDR3 region is CSVSWGLTGNTIYF. CDR3 sequence (DNA): TGCAGCGTCTCCTGGGGGCTTACTGGAAACACCATATATTTT.

The chain joins TRBV7-2 to TRBJ2-1; TRBD2 might be the D (5 bases). The CDR3 is made up of 16 amino acids. Germline assignment: CDR1 SGHTA and CDR2 FQGNSA. V gave up 6 bases and J gave up 3 bases, with 18 bases separating them. The CDR3 coding sequence is TGTGCCAGCAGATCCCCCGGGGTGTATCTCTACAATGAGCAGTTCTTC. It specifies CASRSPGVYLYNEQFF.

V and J are TRBV6-5 and TRBJ2-7; 7 nucleotides agree with TRBD1. The V segment lost 6 bases and the J segment 4 bases; nucleotides outside the gene matches: 6. Germline CDR1 is MNHEY and CDR2 is SVGAGI. This CDR3 comprises 13 residues. The CDR3 DNA is TGTGCCAGCAGAAAAGGGGGCAGGTACGAGCAGTACTTC. The encoded protein is CASRKGGRYEQYF.

The gene calls are TRBV10-2 and TRBJ1-5, with D tentatively TRBD1 (5 bases). Germline V gene data show CDR1 as WSHSY and CDR2 as SAAADI. CDR3 length: 13 residues. V dropped 4 bases and J dropped 7 bases, with 11 bases sitting between them. In DNA, the CDR3 is TGCGCCAGCAGTGTGGCAGGGAGGCAGCCCCAGCATTTT. Translation: CASSVAGRQPQHF.

The genes are TRBV7-2 and TRBJ2-3, with TRBD2 as a possible D gene (5 bases). V lost 0 bases to trimming and J lost 3 bases, with 19 bases between them. CDR1 is SGHTA, CDR2 FQGNSA, per germline. The CDR3 sequence is 18 residues long. The CDR3 reads CASSLADLSGWRTDTQYF. The CDR3, as DNA: TGTGCCAGCAGCTTAGCCGACCTTTCGGGATGGAGGACAGATACGCAGTATTTT.

This clone was seen only a few times. The gene calls are TRBV10-3 and TRBJ2-7; D unresolved. CDR1 and CDR2 (germline): ENHRY, SYGVKD. V lost 3 bases and J 0 bases, leaving 9 bases between the germline ends. CDR3 length: 14 residues. The CDR3 nucleotides are TGTGCCATCAGTGATTTCGGCCACTCCTACGAGCAGTACTTC. It is translated as CAISDFGHSYEQYF.

The V call is TRBV4-2, the J call TRBJ2-3; TRBD2 matches at 11 bases. The CDR3 has 18 amino acids. Germline values: CDR1 LGHNA, CDR2 YNFKEQ. Trimming cost V 0 bases and J 2 bases; bases outside gene matches: 7. The CDR3 DNA follows: TGTGCCAGCAGCCAAGATCCCGGACTAGCGGGTTTCACAGATACGCAGTATTTT. Translation gives CASSQDPGLAGFTDTQYF.

The chain is built from TRBV10-3 and TRBJ2-3; no definite D call. Germline CDR1 reads ENHRY; CDR2 reads SYGVKD. Trimming left V 3 bases short and J 2 bases short, with 12 bases between. The length of the CDR3 is 15 residues. The CDR3 spells CAISDLGSNTDTQYF. Written as DNA, the CDR3 is TGTGCCATCAGTGACTTGGGAAGTAACACAGATACGCAGTATTTT.

J is TRBJ2-1 and V is TRBV10-1; TRBD2 matches at 12 bases. Germline-derived CDR1 and CDR2 are WNHNN and SYGVQD (reference sequence). This CDR3 has 16 amino acids. With V trimmed by 0 bases and J by 9 bases, 6 bases remained unmatched. The CDR3 DNA follows: TGCGCCAGCAGTGAGTCGACGGCTAGCGGGAGGGGTGAGCAGTTCTTC. Amino acid sequence: CASSESTASGRGEQFF.

Details on this clone: A junction boundary mismatches the germline segment, possibly from a read error. V usage is TRBV7-7 and J usage is TRBJ2-2, with D uncertain. Per the germline V gene, CDR1 is SSHAT and CDR2 is FNYEAQ (reference sequence). The CDR3 has 14 residues. This CDR3 reads CASSLAEKPGELFF. DNA for the CDR3: TGTGCTAGCAGCTTAGCCGAAAAGCCCGGGGAGCTGTTTTTT.

The chain combines TRBV18 with TRBJ2-5; 7 bases line up with TRBD2. The CDR3 contains 14 residues. Unmatched junction bases numbered 4, after V lost 2 bases and J lost 4 bases. Germline V gene sequence: CDR1 KGHSH, CDR2 LQKENI. Here the CDR3 reads CASSPTREGETQYF. CDR3 DNA: TGTGCCAGCTCACCAACGAGGGAGGGAGAGACCCAGTACTTC.

The rearrangement uses TRBV7-8 and TRBJ1-1, with D possibly TRBD1 on 5 matching bases. CDR3 length equals 16 residues. Per the germline V gene, CDR1 is SGHVS and CDR2 is FQNEAQ. V was pared by 3 bases and J by 0 bases, with 14 bases between. CDR3 residues: CASSFVPGPVNTEAFF. The CDR3 bases are TGTGCCAGCAGCTTCGTACCGGGACCCGTGAACACTGAAGCTTTCTTT.

The V call is TRBV4-1, the J call TRBJ2-1, with 15 bases fitting TRBD2. Germline values: CDR1 MGHRA, CDR2 YSYEKL. CDR3 length equals 20 residues. Trimming removed 4 bases from V and 1 base from J; junction bases left unmatched: 11. CDR3 nucleotides: TGCGCCAGCAGCCGTTCCCCCGGGACTAGCGGGAGGTCATCCTACAATGAGCAGTTCTTC. It encodes CASSRSPGTSGRSSYNEQFF.

The V gene is TRBV7-6, the J gene TRBJ2-1, with 9 bases that match TRBD2. V gave up 4 bases and J gave up 2 bases; unmatched junction bases: 12. The length of the CDR3 is 18 residues. The V gene's germline CDR1 is SGHVS and CDR2 FNYEAQ. CDR3 loop: CASSSKPSAGGTYNEQFF. The CDR3 DNA follows: TGTGCCAGCAGCTCAAAACCATCAGCGGGGGGAACCTACAATGAGCAGTTCTTC.

The rearrangement links TRBV7-2 to TRBJ2-3; TRBD2 might be the D (7 bases). V was clipped by 2 bases and J by 0 bases, with 12 bases between them. This CDR3 contains 16 residues. Germline loops: CDR1 SGHTA, CDR2 FQGNSA. Here the CDR3 DNA reads TGTGCCAGCAGCTTATCGGGGGGCGGAAGCACAGATACGCAGTATTTT. It translates to CASSLSGGGSTDTQYF.

J is TRBJ1-2 and V is TRBV5-6; 10 positions match TRBD1. Per the germline V gene, CDR1 is SGHDT and CDR2 is YYEEEE. V lost 2 bases and J lost 8; bases outside the gene matches: 21. The CDR3 length is 19 residues. The chain's CDR3 is CASSFLGAFGTGVYEGYTF. CDR3 DNA: TGTGCCAGCAGCTTTCTAGGGGCCTTTGGGACAGGGGTATATGAGGGCTACACCTTC.